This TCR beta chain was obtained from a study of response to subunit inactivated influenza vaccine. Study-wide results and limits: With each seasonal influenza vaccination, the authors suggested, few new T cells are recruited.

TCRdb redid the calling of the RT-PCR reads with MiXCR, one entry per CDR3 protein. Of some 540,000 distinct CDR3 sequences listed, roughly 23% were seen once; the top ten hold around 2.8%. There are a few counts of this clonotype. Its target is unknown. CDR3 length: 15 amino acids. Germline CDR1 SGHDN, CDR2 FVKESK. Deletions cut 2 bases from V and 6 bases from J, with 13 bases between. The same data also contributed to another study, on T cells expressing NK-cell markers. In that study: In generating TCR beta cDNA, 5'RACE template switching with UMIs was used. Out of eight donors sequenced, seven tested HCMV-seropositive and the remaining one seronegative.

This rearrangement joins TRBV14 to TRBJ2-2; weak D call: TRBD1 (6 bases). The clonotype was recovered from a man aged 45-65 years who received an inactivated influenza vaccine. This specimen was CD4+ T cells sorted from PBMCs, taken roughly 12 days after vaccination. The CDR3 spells CASSQTGKWAGELFF. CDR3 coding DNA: TGTGCCAGCAGCCAAACAGGGAAATGGGCCGGGGAGCTGTTTTTT.